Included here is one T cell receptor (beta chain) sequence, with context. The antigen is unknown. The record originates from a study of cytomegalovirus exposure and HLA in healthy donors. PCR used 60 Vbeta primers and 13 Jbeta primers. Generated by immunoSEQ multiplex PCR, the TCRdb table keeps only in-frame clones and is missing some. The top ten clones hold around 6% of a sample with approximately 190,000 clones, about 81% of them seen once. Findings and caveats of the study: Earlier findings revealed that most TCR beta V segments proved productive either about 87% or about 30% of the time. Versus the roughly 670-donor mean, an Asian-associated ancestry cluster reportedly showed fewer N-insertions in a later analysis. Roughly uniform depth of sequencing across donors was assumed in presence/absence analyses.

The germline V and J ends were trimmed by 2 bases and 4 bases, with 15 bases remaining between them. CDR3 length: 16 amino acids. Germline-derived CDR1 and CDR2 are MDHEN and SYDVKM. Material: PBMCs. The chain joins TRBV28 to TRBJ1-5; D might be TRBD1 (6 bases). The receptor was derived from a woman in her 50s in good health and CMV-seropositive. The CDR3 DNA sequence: TGTGCCAGCAGTTTAGGCAGGGGTTTTCGGAATCAGCCCCAGCATTTT. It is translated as CASSLGRGFRNQPQHF.